The following is a T cell receptor beta chain sequence with its context. Sequencing was performed with immunoSEQ multiplex PCR; in TCRdb, only in-frame clones are kept and a portion is missing. The sample includes about 180,000 clones, more than 70% seen only once; the top ten take over 7%. Cohort 3 donors counted as recovered after two negative PCRs, clearance, or resolved symptoms. CDR1 and CDR2 (germline): SGHTA, FQGNSA. The CDR3 spans 15 residues. The V gene lost 5 bases and the J gene lost 4 bases, with 17 bases spanning the gap. This specimen comes from a study of blood T cell repertoires in COVID-19. In the study overall: Some COVID-19 samples were acute and others convalescent; all came from the United States, Italy and Spain.

Sequencing was carried out using PBMCs or T cells enriched from blood (not recorded which). The rearrangement joins TRBV7-2 to TRBJ1-1, with D perhaps TRBD1 (6 bases). The clonotype originates from a woman aged 25 to 45 who had recovered from COVID-19. CDR3 in amino acids: CASSARGAPSTEAFF. The CDR3 DNA reads as TGTGCCAGCAGCGCGCGGGGGGCGCCGAGCACTGAAGCTTTCTTT.